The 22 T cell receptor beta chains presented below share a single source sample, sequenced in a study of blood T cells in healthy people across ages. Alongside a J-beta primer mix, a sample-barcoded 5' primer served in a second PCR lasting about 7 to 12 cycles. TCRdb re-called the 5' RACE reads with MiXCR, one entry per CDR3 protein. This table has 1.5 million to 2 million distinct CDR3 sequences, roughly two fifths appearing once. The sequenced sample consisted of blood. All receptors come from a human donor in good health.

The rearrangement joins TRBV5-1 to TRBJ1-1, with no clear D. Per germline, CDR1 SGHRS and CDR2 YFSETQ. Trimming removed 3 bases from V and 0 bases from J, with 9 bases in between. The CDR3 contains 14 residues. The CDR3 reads CASSSRLLNTEAFF. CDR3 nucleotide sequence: TGCGCCAGCAGCTCTAGACTCCTGAACACTGAAGCTTTCTTT.

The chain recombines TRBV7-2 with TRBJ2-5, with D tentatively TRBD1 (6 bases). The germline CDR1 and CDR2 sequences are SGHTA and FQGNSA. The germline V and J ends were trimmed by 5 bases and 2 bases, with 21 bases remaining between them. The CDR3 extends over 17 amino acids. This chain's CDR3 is CASSPSSLLRGQETQYF. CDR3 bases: TGTGCCAGCAGCCCTTCTTCCCTTCTTAGGGGGCAAGAGACCCAGTACTTC.

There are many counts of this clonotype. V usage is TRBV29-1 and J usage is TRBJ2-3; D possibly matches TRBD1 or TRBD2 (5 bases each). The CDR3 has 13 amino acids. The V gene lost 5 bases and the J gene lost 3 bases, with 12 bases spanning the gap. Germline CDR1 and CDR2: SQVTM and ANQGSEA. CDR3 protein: CSVTGTITDTQYF. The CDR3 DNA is TGCAGCGTTACCGGGACGATTACAGATACGCAGTATTTT.

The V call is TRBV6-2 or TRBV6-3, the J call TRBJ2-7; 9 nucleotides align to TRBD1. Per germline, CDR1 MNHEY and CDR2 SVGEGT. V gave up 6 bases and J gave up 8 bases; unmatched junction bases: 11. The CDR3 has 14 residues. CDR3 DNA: TGTGCCAGCAGACCCTCCGGACAGGGGTTCAAGCAGTACTTC. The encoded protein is CASRPSGQGFKQYF.

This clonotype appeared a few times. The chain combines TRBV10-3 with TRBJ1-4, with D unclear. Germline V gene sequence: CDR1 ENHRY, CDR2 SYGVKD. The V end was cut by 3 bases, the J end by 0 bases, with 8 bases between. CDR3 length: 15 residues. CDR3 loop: CAISESNPTNEKLFF. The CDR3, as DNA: TGTGCCATCAGTGAATCCAATCCAACTAATGAAAAACTGTTTTTT.

CDR3 protein: CATSRGSGAEETQYF. CDR3 sequence (DNA): TGTGCCACCAGCAGAGGATCAGGGGCCGAAGAGACCCAGTACTTC. V usage is TRBV15 and J usage is TRBJ2-5; the D gene is possibly TRBD1 (6 bases). The germline V gene encodes CDR1 LNHNV and CDR2 YYDKDF (reference sequence). V was clipped by 1 base and J by 3 bases, with 12 bases between them. This CDR3 region has 15 residues. Combining the CDR3 with reference TRBV15 and TRBJ2-5 gives the whole variable domain DAMVIQNPRYQVTQFGKPVTLSCSQTLNHNVMYWYQQKSSQAPKLLFHYYDKDFNNEADTPDNFQSRRPNTSFCFLDIRSPGLGDTAMYLCATSRGSGAEETQYFGPGTRLLVL.

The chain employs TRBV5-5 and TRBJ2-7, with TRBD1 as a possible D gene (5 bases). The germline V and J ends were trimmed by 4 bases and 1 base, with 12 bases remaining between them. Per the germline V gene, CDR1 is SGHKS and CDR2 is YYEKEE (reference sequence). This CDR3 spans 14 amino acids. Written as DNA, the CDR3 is TGTGCCAGCAGCGTGACGGCAGGGTCCTACGAGCAGTACTTC. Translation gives CASSVTAGSYEQYF.

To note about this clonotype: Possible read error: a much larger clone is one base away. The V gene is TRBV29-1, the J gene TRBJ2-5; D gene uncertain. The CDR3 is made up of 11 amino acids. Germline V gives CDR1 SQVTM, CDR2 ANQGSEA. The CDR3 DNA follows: TGCAACGTTGCGCAGCAAGAGACCCAGTACTTC. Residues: CNVAQQETQYF. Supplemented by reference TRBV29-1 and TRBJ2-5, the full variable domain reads SAVISQKPSRDICQRGTSLTIQCQVDSQVTMMFWYRQQPGQSLTLIATANQGSEATYESGFVIDKFPISRPNLTFSTLTVSNMSPEDSSIYLCNVAQQETQYFGPGTRLLVL.

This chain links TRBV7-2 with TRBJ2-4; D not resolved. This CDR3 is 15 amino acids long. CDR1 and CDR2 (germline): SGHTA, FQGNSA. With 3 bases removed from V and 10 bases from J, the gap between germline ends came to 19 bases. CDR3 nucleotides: TGTGCCAGCAGCTTTCCTCCCGGACGCCTCGGAATTCAGTACTTC. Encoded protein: CASSFPPGRLGIQYF. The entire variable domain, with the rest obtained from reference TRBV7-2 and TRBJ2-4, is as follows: GAGVSQSPSNKVTEKGKDVELRCDPISGHTALYWYRQSLGQGLEFLIYFQGNSAPDKSGLPSDRFSAERTGGSVSTLTIQRTQQEDSAVYLCASSFPPGRLGIQYFGAGTRLSVL.

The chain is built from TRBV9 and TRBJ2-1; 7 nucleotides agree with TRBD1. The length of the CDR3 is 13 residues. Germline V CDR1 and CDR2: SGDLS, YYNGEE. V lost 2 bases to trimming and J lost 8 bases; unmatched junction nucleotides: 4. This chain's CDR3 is CASSVEQGHEQFF. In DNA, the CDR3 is TGTGCCAGCAGCGTTGAACAGGGGCATGAGCAGTTCTTC.

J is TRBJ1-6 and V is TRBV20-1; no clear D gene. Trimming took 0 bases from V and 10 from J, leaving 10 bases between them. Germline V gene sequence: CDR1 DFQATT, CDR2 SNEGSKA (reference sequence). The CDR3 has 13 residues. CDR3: CSAREVERSPLHF. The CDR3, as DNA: TGCAGTGCTAGAGAGGTAGAAAGGTCACCCCTCCACTTT.

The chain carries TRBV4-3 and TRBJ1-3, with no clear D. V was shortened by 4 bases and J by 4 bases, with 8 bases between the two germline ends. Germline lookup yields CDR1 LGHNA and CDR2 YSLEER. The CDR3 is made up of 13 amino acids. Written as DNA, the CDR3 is TGCGCCAGCAGCCCCGGATTGGGAAACACCATATATTTT. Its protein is CASSPGLGNTIYF.

CDR3 amino acids: CASSPNAIGYTF. In nucleotides, the CDR3 is TGTGCCAGCAGTCCCAACGCCATAGGCTACACCTTC. J is TRBJ1-2 and V is TRBV28; D not certain. Trimming left V 5 bases short and J 8 bases short, with 12 bases between. Germline V gene lookup returns CDR1 MDHEN and CDR2 SYDVKM. This CDR3 has 12 residues.

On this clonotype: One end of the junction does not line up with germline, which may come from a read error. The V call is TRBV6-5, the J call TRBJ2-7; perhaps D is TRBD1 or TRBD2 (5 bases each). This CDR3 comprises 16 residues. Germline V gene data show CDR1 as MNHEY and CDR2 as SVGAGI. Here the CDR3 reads CTSSYGDPPDSYEQYF. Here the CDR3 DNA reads TGTACCAGCAGTTACGGGGACCCCCCAGATTCCTACGAGCAGTACTTC.

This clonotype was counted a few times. CDR3 in DNA: TGTGCCAGCAGGCCTCATGGGTGGAAGTACGAGCAGTACTTC. Translation gives CASRPHGWKYEQYF. The chain carries TRBV27 and TRBJ2-7; D remains ambiguous. The CDR3 contains 14 residues. V lost 6 bases to trimming and J lost 4 bases, with 16 bases between them. Germline loops: CDR1 MNHEY, CDR2 SMNVEV (reference sequence).

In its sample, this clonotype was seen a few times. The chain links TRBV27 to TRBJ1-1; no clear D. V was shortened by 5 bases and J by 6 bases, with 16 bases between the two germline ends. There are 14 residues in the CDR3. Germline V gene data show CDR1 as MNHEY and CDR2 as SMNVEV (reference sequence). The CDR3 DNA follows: TGTGCCAGCAGTACGACTATACTAACCGCTGAAGCTTTCTTT. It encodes CASSTTILTAEAFF.

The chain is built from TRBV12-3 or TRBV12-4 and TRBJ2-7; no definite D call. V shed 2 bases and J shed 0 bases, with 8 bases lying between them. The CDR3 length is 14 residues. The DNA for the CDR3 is TGTGCCAGCAGTTTAACCTATTCCTCCTACGAGCAGTACTTC. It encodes CASSLTYSSYEQYF.

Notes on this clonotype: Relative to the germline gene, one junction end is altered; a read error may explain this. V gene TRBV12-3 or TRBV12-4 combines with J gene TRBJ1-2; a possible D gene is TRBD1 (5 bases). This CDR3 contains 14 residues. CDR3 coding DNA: TGTGCCAGCAGTATAGCCGGGGCAGCTCGGGGCTACACCTTC. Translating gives CASSIAGAARGYTF.

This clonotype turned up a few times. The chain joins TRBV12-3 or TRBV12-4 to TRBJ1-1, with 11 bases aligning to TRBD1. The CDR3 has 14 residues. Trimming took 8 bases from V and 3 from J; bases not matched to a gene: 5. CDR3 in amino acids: CASGGTGGYTEAFF. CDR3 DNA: TGTGCCAGCGGGGGGACAGGGGGTTACACTGAAGCTTTCTTT.

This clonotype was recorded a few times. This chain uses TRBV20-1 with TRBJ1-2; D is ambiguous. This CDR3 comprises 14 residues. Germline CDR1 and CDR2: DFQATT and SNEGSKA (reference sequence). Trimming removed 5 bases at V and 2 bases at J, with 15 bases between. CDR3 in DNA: TGCAGTGCTCGGTCCCAAGCATCCAACTATGGCTACACCTTC. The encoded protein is CSARSQASNYGYTF.

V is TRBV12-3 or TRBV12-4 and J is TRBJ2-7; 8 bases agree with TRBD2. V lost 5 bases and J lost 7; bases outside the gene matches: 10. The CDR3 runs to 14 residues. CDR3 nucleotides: TGTGCCAGCAGTGCCTCCGGGGGGGCGAGTGAGCAGTACTTC. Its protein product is CASSASGGASEQYF.

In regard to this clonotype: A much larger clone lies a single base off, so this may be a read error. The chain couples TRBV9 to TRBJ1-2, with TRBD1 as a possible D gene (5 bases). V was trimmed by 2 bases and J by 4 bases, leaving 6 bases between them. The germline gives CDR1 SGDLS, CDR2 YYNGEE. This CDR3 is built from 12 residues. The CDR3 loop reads CASSVDTYGYTF. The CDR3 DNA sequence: TGTGCCAGCAGCGTGGACACCTATGGCTACACCTTC.